These T cell receptor beta chains were read from a single sample in a study of shared clonotypes between healthy human individuals. TCRdb's table, derived via immunoSEQ multiplex PCR, lists solely in-frame clones and lacks some. The table has 1.6 million or so clones, approximately 98.5% seen once. Material for sequencing was naive CD4+ T cells sorted from blood. All receptors come from a man between 25 and 39 years old in good health. Both conserved end residues are part of each CDR3. D genes are given only for firm matches. Clone size is stated in some rows and not others, as once, few, many or a class when expanded.

cdr3_length,j_call,clone_size,d_call,v_call,cdr3_nt,cdr3_aa
16,TRBJ2-3,NA,NA,TRBV19,TGTGCCAGTAGTATGGCCGGGGGCAGGAGCACAGATACGCAGTATTTT,CASSMAGGRSTDTQYF
20,TRBJ1-2,NA,TRBD1,TRBV14,TGTGCCAGCAGCCATTGGTTAGTGGACAGGGGGTTTCAGTTAGGCTATGGCTACACCTTC,CASSHWLVDRGFQLGYGYTF
13,TRBJ1-5,NA,NA,TRBV19,TGTGCCAGTACCTCGACCCGAGATCAGCCCCAGCATTTT,CASTSTRDQPQHF
12,TRBJ2-7,NA,NA,TRBV29-1,TGCAGCGTTGGGCCAAACTCCTACGAGCAGTACTTC,CSVGPNSYEQYF
12,TRBJ1-3,NA,NA,TRBV9,TGTGCCAGCAGCCGTCCTGGAAACACCATATATTTT,CASSRPGNTIYF
15,TRBJ2-3,NA,TRBD2,TRBV9,TGTGCCAGCAGCGTCGAGGGAGGGCCGGCAGATACGCAGTATTTT,CASSVEGGPADTQYF
15,TRBJ2-5,NA,NA,TRBV2,TGTGCCAGCAGCCCAACCCGCCCCAGCGGGGAGACCCAGTACTTC,CASSPTRPSGETQYF
11,TRBJ2-7,NA,NA,TRBV19,TGTGCCAACAAAAACTGGCGCGAGCAGTACTTC,CANKNWREQYF
14,TRBJ2-1,NA,NA,TRBV2,TGTGCCAGCATCGTCCGGATCACCTACAATGAGCAGTTCTTC,CASIVRITYNEQFF
13,TRBJ1-2,once,TRBD1,TRBV18,TGTGCCAGCTCAGGACAGGTTCGCTATGGCTACACCTTC,CASSGQVRYGYTF
19,TRBJ1-4,NA,NA,TRBV7-9,TGTGCCAGCAGCGGGTCAGAACCGGGTGGCTATCCGATTGGTGAAAAACTGTTTTTT,CASSGSEPGGYPIGEKLFF
16,TRBJ2-7,NA,TRBD1,TRBV15,TGTGCCACCAGCATATGGACAGGGGGGAAGTCCTACGAGCAGTACTTC,CATSIWTGGKSYEQYF
15,TRBJ2-7,NA,TRBD2,TRBV5-5,TGTGCCAGCAGCTCCCGAGCGGGACTATCCTACGAGCAGTACTTC,CASSSRAGLSYEQYF
16,TRBJ2-1,NA,NA,TRBV5-1,TGCGCCAGCAGCTTGGCGGCTAGCGCAACCTACAATGAGCAGTTCTTC,CASSLAASATYNEQFF
15,TRBJ2-7,NA,TRBD2,TRBV27,TGTGCCAGCAGTCCCCGACTAGCGGGAGTCTACGAGCAGTACTTC,CASSPRLAGVYEQYF
15,TRBJ2-3,NA,NA,TRBV6-5,TGTGCCAGCAGTTCCCCCCGGGGCCGCACAGATACGCAGTATTTT,CASSSPRGRTDTQYF
15,TRBJ2-1,once,TRBD2,TRBV7-3,TGTGCCAGCAGACCAGGACTAGCGGGGTACAATGAGCAGTTCTTC,CASRPGLAGYNEQFF
10,TRBJ2-5,NA,NA,TRBV20-1,TGCAGTCCCCAAGGGAAGACCCAGTACTTC,CSPQGKTQYF
13,TRBJ2-7,NA,NA,TRBV7-9,TGTGCCAGCAGCTTGCGGGACCCCCTCGAGCAGTACTTC,CASSLRDPLEQYF
16,TRBJ2-1,NA,TRBD2,TRBV7-7,TGTGCCAGCAGCGCTACTAGCGGGAGGGCCCGGGATGAGCAGTTCTTC,CASSATSGRARDEQFF
13,TRBJ2-7,NA,NA,TRBV5-8,TGTGCCAGCAGCGCGTCTCTGGACTACGAGCAGTACTTC,CASSASLDYEQYF
14,TRBJ2-7,NA,NA,TRBV2,TGTGCCAGCAGGCAGCGTCCAGGAAAGTACGAGCAGTACTTC,CASRQRPGKYEQYF
12,TRBJ1-4,NA,NA,TRBV7-2,TGTGCCAGCAGCCAAACAGGTGAAAAACTGTTTTTT,CASSQTGEKLFF
14,TRBJ2-1,NA,NA,TRBV7-8,TGTGCCAGCAGCTTAGGTCAGGGATACAATGAGCAGTTCTTC,CASSLGQGYNEQFF
14,TRBJ2-1,NA,NA,TRBV5-1,TGCGCCAGCCAGGACGGGGCAGCCTACAATGAGCAGTTCTTC,CASQDGAAYNEQFF
14,TRBJ2-3,NA,NA,TRBV7-8,TGTGCCAGCAGCTTAGGACTAAGCACAGATACGCAGTATTTT,CASSLGLSTDTQYF
13,TRBJ2-2,NA,NA,TRBV18,TGTGCCAGTCTGGATGACATGCCCGGGGAGCTGTTTTTT,CASLDDMPGELFF
14,TRBJ2-1,NA,NA,TRBV27,TGTGCCAGCAGTTTGGGAAGCCCCTGGGATGAGCAGTTCTTC,CASSLGSPWDEQFF
10,TRBJ1-2,NA,NA,TRBV5-1,TGCGCCAGCCCGAGTGATGGCTACACCTTC,CASPSDGYTF
17,TRBJ2-1,NA,NA,TRBV27,TGTGCCAGCAGTTTATCGTCCCGGGAGACCTCCTACAATGAGCAGTTCTTC,CASSLSSRETSYNEQFF
13,TRBJ2-1,NA,TRBD2,TRBV2,TGTGCCAGCACCGAGCGGGAGGCCAATGAGCAGTTCTTC,CASTEREANEQFF
14,TRBJ2-3,NA,NA,TRBV5-1,TGCGCCAGCAGCCCTCAAGGCAGCACAGATACGCAGTATTTT,CASSPQGSTDTQYF
16,TRBJ2-3,NA,TRBD1,TRBV29-1,TGCAGCGTTGGATACAGGGGTAGAACTTCGACAGATACGCAGTATTTT,CSVGYRGRTSTDTQYF
17,TRBJ2-1,NA,NA,TRBV18,TGTGCCAGCTCACCAGGGAATCCGGGGACGAGACTTGGGGAGCAGTTCTTC,CASSPGNPGTRLGEQFF
16,TRBJ2-3,NA,NA,TRBV29-1,TGCAGCGTTGAAGGAAGTACAGGAGAGGGATCAGATACGCAGTATTTT,CSVEGSTGEGSDTQYF
14,TRBJ2-1,NA,NA,TRBV19,TGTGCCAGTACTTCGAGACAGGCCTACAATGAGCAGTTCTTC,CASTSRQAYNEQFF
16,TRBJ1-1,NA,TRBD1,TRBV7-9,TGTGCCAGCAGCCTTTCAGGCGGGACAGCCCCCACTGAAGCTTTCTTT,CASSLSGGTAPTEAFF
14,TRBJ1-5,NA,NA,TRBV5-1,TGCGCCAGCAGCTTGGACGGGGATTCTCAGCCCCAGCATTTT,CASSLDGDSQPQHF
15,TRBJ1-1,NA,TRBD1,TRBV28,TGTGCCAGCAGTCTCGTTTCACAGGGGGGAACTGAAGCTTTCTTT,CASSLVSQGGTEAFF
14,TRBJ1-2,NA,TRBD1,TRBV6-5,TGTGCCAGCAGTTTGACAGGGGGCGACTATGGCTACACCTTC,CASSLTGGDYGYTF
16,TRBJ1-5,NA,TRBD1,TRBV6-6,TGTGCCAGCAGTTACTCCTCAGGGGGTAGCAATCAGCCCCAGCATTTT,CASSYSSGGSNQPQHF
19,TRBJ2-3,NA,TRBD1,TRBV11-2,TGTGCCAGCAGCTTAAGACCATACATGGGGACAGACCCCACAGATACGCAGTATTTT,CASSLRPYMGTDPTDTQYF
15,TRBJ1-3,NA,TRBD1,TRBV6-5,TGTGCCAGCAGTACCGGGACAGGGCCCGGAAACACCATATATTTT,CASSTGTGPGNTIYF
16,TRBJ1-5,NA,NA,TRBV18,TGTGCCAGCTCACCACTGAACAGGTTAGAAGGTCAGCCCCAGCATTTT,CASSPLNRLEGQPQHF
14,TRBJ2-1,NA,TRBD2,TRBV30,TGTGCCTGGAGGGGCGGGAGCTCCTACAATGAGCAGTTCTTC,CAWRGGSSYNEQFF
15,TRBJ2-7,NA,TRBD1,TRBV5-6,TGTGCCAGCAGCAAGAGGGGACAGGGGGCCTACGAGCAGTACTTC,CASSKRGQGAYEQYF
15,TRBJ2-5,NA,NA,TRBV9,TGTGCCAGCAGCGTAGCTCTGGGTCTCCAAGAGACCCAGTACTTC,CASSVALGLQETQYF
16,TRBJ2-5,NA,TRBD2,TRBV4-1,TGCGCCAGCAGCCAAGACCGTGCGGGAGCTAGGGAGACCCAGTACTTC,CASSQDRAGARETQYF
15,TRBJ2-7,once,NA,TRBV7-2,TGTGCCAGCAGCTCTTCCCCCTCCGGGCTCCCGAGGCAGTACTTC,CASSSSPSGLPRQYF
15,TRBJ2-6,NA,NA,TRBV5-1,TGCGCCAGCAGCTTGGGAGGGGCTGGGGCCAACGTCCTGACTTTC,CASSLGGAGANVLTF
15,TRBJ2-1,NA,TRBD2,TRBV10-2,TGCGCCAGCAGTTGGGGACTAGTGAACTACAATGAGCAGTTCTTC,CASSWGLVNYNEQFF